Each of the 8 T cell receptor beta chains below was sequenced from the same sample in a study of T cell repertoires in cytomegalovirus infection. TCRdb reanalysed the reads using MiXCR and keeps one entry per CDR3 protein. The sample has 300,000 to 400,000 distinct CDR3 sequences, roughly 29% seen once. Antigens of these TCRs are unknown. The specimen was cultured PBMCs, collected from culture after CMV antigen stimulation. These receptors were collected from a human donor in good health (CMV status not recorded). Some clones in this sample may be carry-over from other donors' samples.

The chain links TRBV7-9 to TRBJ2-4; the D gene is possibly TRBD2 (6 bases). V lost 1 base, J lost 0 bases, and 16 bases lay in between. This CDR3 region has 18 residues. Germline CDR1 reads SEHNR; CDR2 reads FQNEAQ (reference sequence). The CDR3 bases are TGTGCCAGCAGCTTAGAAATAGCGGTCGGAGAAGCCAAAAACATTCAGTACTTC. Translating gives CASSLEIAVGEAKNIQYF. Full variable domain (missing parts from reference TRBV7-9 and TRBJ2-4): DTGVSQNPRHKITKRGQNVTFRCDPISEHNRLYWYRQTLGQGPEFLTYFQNEAQLEKSRLLSDRFSAERPKGSFSTLEIQRTEQGDSAMYLCASSLEIAVGEAKNIQYFGAGTRLSVL.

This clonotype is judged medium-sized (0.01 to 0.1%). The chain couples TRBV7-2 to TRBJ2-7, with 10 bases aligning to TRBD2. Germline V gene lookup returns CDR1 SGHTA and CDR2 FQGNSA. The junction had 1 base not matched to a gene; V was cut back by 2 bases and J by 0 bases. The CDR3 loop spans 15 amino acids. The CDR3 is CASSLSSGSSYEQYF. CDR3 bases: TGTGCCAGCAGCTTATCTAGCGGGAGCTCCTACGAGCAGTACTTC.

The sample holds many counts of this clonotype. The chain links TRBV29-1 to TRBJ1-4; D unresolved. Germline CDR1 SQVTM, CDR2 ANQGSEA. Trimming shortened V by 6 bases and J by 5 bases, and 13 bases separated the two germline ends. The CDR3 is 13 amino acids. The CDR3 loop reads CSVERNHNEKLFF. CDR3 coding DNA: TGCAGCGTCGAGCGGAACCACAATGAAAAACTGTTTTTT.

V and J are TRBV12-5 and TRBJ2-2; unclear D gene. The CDR3 extends over 14 amino acids. V was pared by 4 bases and J by 1 base, with 7 bases between. Per the germline V gene, CDR1 is LGHNT and CDR2 is FRNRAP. CDR3 coding DNA: TGTGCTAGTGGTTACGGCCGGAACACCGGGGAGCTGTTTTTT. Its translation: CASGYGRNTGELFF.

This clonotype was picked up a small number of times. The rearrangement uses TRBV12-3 or TRBV12-4 and TRBJ1-2; no clear D gene. The V gene lost 4 bases and the J gene lost 2 bases, with 8 bases spanning the gap. This CDR3 spans 13 amino acids. CDR3 loop: CASSYGVNYGYTF. CDR3 sequence (DNA): TGTGCCAGCAGTTATGGGGTCAACTATGGCTACACCTTC.

This rearrangement joins TRBV7-9 to TRBJ1-4; D is possibly TRBD1 (6 bases). CDR1 and CDR2 (germline): SEHNR, FQNEAQ (reference sequence). The CDR3 has 15 amino acids. Trimming left V 1 base short and J 16 bases short, with 22 bases between. CDR3 DNA sequence: TGTGCCAGCAGCTTAGAGGGATATCGGACAGCGAAGAAGTTTTTT. Translation gives CASSLEGYRTAKKFF.

The sample holds a few counts of this clonotype. The rearrangement links TRBV19 to TRBJ2-1, with 8 bases matching TRBD2. V lost 0 bases, J lost 4 bases, and 5 bases stayed unmatched. This CDR3 comprises 16 residues. Germline values: CDR1 LNHDA, CDR2 SQIVND (reference sequence). The DNA of the CDR3 is TGTGCCAGTAGTATAGAGAGCGGGGGCCGATACAATGAGCAGTTCTTC. Translating it yields CASSIESGGRYNEQFF.

The chain employs TRBV5-6 and TRBJ1-2; the D gene is possibly TRBD1 (5 bases). Trimming took off 6 bases at V and 5 bases at J, with 17 bases between the two ends. The germline gives CDR1 SGHDT, CDR2 YYEEEE. This CDR3 has 14 amino acids. The CDR3 nucleotides are TGTGCCAGCACTGGGGCCTTTTCAACTTATGGCTACACCTTC. It translates to CASTGAFSTYGYTF.